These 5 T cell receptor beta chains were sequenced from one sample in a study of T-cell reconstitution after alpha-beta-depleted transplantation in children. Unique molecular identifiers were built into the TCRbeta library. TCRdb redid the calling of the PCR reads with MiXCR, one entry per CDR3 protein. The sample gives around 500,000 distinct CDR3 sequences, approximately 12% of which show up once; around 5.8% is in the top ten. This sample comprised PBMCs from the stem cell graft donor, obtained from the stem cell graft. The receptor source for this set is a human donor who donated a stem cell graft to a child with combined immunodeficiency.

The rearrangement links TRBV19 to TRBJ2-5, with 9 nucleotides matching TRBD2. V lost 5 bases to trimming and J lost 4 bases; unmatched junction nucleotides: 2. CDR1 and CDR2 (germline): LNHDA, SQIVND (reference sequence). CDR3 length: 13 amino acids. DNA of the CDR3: TGTGCCAGTAGTTATAGCGGGAGAGAGACCCAGTACTTC. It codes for CASSYSGRETQYF.

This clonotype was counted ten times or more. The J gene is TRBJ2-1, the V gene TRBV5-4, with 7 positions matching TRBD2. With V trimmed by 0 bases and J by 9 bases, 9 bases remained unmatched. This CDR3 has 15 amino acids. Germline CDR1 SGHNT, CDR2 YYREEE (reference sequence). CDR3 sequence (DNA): TGTGCCAGCAGCTTGGGTGGCGGGAGTCTAGGTGAGCAGTTCTTC. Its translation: CASSLGGGSLGEQFF.

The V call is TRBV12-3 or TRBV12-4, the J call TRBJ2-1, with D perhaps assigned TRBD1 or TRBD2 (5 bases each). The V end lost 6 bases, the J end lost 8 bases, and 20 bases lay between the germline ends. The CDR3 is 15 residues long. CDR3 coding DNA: TGTGCCAGCAGCTACGGGGACCAGAGGGTCCATGAGCAGTTCTTC. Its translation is CASSYGDQRVHEQFF.

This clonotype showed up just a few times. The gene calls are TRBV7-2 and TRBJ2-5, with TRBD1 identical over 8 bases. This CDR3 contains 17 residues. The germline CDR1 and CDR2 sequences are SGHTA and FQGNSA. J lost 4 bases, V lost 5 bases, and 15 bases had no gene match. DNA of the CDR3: TGTGCCAGCAGCCGCGGGGACAGGTGGGACGTCGCAGAGACCCAGTACTTC. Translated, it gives CASSRGDRWDVAETQYF.

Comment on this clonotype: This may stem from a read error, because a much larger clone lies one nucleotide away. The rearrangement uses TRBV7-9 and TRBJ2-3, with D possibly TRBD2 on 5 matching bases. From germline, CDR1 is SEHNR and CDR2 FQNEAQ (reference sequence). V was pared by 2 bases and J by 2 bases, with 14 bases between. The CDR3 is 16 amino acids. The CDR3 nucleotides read TGTGCCAGCAGCTTATGGCTAGGGCGGGCCACAGATACGCAGTATTTT. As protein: CASSLWLGRATDTQYF.